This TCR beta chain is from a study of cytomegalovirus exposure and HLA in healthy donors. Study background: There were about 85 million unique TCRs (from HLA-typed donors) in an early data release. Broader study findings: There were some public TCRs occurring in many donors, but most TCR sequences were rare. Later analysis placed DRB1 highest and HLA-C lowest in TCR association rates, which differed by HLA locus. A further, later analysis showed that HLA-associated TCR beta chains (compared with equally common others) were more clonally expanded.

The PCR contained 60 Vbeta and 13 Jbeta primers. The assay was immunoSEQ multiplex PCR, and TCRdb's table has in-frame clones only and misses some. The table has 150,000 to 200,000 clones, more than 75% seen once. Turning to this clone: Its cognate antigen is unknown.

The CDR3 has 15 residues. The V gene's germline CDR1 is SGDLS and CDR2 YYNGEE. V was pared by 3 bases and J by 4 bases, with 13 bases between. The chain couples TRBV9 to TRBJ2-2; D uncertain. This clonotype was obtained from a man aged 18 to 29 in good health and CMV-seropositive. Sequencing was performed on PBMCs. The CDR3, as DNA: TGTGCCAGCAGCGCTAGAGCCATGTTCACCGGGGAGCTGTTTTTT. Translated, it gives CASSARAMFTGELFF. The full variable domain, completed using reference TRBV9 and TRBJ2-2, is DSGVTQTPKHLITATGQRVTLRCSPRSGDLSVYWYQQSLDQGLQFLIQYYNGEERAKGNILERFSAQQFPDLHSELNLSSLELGDSALYFCASSARAMFTGELFFGEGSRLTVL.